This T cell receptor (beta chain) stems from a study of T cell repertoires in cytomegalovirus infection. General observations from the study: The study found HLA-C-restricted CMV-specific TCR beta clonotypes dominating the ex vivo response.

The V and J ends lost 0 bases and 0 bases respectively, with 12 bases between them. This CDR3 is built from 17 residues. CDR1 LGHNA and CDR2 YSLEER come from the germline V gene. A remark on this clonotype: Its antigen remains unidentified.

In TCRdb, the reads were re-called with MiXCR into one record per CDR3 protein. The sample yields some 920,000 distinct CDR3 sequences, around a third seen once. The chain joins TRBV4-3 to TRBJ2-4; TRBD1 might be the D (6 bases). The TCR sequence derives from a human donor in good health (CMV status not recorded). Some clones in this sample may be carry-over from other donors' samples. Sequences were derived from cultured CD8+ T cells from PBMCs, sampled from culture after CMV antigen stimulation. The CDR3 coding sequence is TGCGCCAGCAGCCAAGATGGACAGCCTTTAGCCAAAAACATTCAGTACTTC. Amino acid sequence: CASSQDGQPLAKNIQYF.